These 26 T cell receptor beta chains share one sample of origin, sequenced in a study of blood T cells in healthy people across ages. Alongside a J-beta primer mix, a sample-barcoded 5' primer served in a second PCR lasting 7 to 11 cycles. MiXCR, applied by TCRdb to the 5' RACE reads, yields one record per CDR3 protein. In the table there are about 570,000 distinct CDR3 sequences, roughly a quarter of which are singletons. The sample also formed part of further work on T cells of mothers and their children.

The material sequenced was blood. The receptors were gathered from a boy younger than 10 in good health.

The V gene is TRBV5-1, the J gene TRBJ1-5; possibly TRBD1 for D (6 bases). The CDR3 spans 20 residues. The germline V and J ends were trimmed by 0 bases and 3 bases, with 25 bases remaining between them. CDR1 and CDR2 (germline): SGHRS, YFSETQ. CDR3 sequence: CASSLALNREDVRPNQPQHF. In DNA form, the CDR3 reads TGCGCCAGCAGCTTGGCCCTGAACAGGGAGGACGTTCGACCCAATCAGCCCCAGCATTTT.

CDR3 residues: CASSSLVAGGRELFF. DNA of the CDR3: TGTGCCAGCAGCTCCTTAGTAGCGGGAGGTCGCGAGCTGTTTTTT. V gene TRBV7-2 combines with J gene TRBJ2-2; 10 bases are a match to TRBD2. Germline-derived CDR1 and CDR2 are SGHTA and FQGNSA. The CDR3 is 15 amino acids. V lost 4 bases, J lost 11 bases, and 10 bases stayed unmatched.

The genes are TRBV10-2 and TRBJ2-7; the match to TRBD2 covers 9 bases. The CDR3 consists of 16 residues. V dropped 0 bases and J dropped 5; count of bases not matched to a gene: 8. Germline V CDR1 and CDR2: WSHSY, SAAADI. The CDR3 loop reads CASSESMAGGAHEQYF. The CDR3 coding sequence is TGCGCCAGCAGTGAGTCGATGGCGGGAGGGGCCCACGAGCAGTACTTC.

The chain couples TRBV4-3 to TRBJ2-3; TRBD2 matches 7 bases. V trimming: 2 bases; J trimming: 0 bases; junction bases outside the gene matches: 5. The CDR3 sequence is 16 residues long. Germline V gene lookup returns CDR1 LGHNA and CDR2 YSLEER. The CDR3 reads CASSQSSGRSTDTQYF. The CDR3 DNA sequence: TGCGCCAGCAGCCAATCGTCCGGGAGGAGCACAGATACGCAGTATTTT.

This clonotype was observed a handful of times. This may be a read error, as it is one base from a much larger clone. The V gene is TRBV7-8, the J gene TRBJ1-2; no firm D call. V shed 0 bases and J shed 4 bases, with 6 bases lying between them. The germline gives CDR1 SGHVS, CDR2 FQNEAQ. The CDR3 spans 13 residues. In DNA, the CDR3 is TGTGCCAGCAGCTTAGCAGGGATCTATGGCTACACCTTC. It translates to CASSLAGIYGYTF.

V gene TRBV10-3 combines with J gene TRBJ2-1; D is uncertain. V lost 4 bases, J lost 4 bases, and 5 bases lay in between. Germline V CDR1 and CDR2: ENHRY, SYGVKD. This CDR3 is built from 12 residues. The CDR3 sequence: CAISVAYNEQFF. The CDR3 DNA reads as TGTGCCATCAGTGTCGCGTACAATGAGCAGTTCTTC.

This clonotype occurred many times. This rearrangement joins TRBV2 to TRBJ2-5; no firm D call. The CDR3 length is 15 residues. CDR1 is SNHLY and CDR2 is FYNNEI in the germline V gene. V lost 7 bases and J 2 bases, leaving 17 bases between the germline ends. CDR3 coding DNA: TGTGCCAGCACCAGGCGCAACGACCTACAAGAGACCCAGTACTTC. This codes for CASTRRNDLQETQYF.

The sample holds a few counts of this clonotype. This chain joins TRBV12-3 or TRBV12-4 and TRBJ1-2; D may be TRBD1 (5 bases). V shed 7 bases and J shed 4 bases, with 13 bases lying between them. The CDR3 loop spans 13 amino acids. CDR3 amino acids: CASTVGRGYGYTF. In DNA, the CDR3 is TGTGCCAGCACCGTGGGTAGGGGCTATGGCTACACCTTC.

This CDR3 reads CASSHAGTSVRTDTQYF. The CDR3 DNA reads TGTGCCAGCAGTCACGCCGGGACTAGCGTTCGCACAGATACGCAGTATTTT. J is TRBJ2-3 and V is TRBV12-3 or TRBV12-4; TRBD2 aligns across 10 bases. V was clipped by 5 bases and J by 1 base; unmatched bases: 9. The CDR3 loop spans 17 amino acids.

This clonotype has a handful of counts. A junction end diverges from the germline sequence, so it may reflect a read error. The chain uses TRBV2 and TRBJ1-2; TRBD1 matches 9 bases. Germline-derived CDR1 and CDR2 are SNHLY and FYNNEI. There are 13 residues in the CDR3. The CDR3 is CASRGTGNYGYTF. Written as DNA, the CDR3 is TGTGCCAGCAGGGGGACAGGGAACTATGGTTACACCTTC.

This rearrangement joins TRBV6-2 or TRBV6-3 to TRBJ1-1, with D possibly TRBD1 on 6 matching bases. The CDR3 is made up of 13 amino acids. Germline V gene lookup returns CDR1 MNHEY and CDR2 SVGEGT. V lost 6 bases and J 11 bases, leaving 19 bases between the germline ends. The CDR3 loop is CASSRTEAQGAFF. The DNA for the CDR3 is TGTGCCAGCAGCCGAACAGAAGCCCAGGGGGCTTTCTTT.

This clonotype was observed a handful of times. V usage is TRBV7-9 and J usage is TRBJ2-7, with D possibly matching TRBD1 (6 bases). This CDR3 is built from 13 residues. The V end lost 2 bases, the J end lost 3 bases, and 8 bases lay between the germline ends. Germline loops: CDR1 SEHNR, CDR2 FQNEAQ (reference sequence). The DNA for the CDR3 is TGTGCCAGCAGCTTATGGGGGCGCTACGAGCAGTACTTC. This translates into CASSLWGRYEQYF.

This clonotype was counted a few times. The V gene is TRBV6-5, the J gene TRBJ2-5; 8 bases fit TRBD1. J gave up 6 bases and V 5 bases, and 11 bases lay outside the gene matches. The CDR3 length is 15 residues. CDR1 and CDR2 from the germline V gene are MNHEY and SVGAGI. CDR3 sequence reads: CASSTTPGGGQTQYF. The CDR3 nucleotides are TGTGCCAGCAGTACTACCCCAGGGGGCGGGCAGACCCAGTACTTC.

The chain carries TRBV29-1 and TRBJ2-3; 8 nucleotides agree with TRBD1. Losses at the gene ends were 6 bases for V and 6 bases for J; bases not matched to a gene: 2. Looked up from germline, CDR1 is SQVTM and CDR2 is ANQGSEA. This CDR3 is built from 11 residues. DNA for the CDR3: TGCAGCGTGTACAGGGGGGATACGCAGTATTTT. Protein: CSVYRGDTQYF.

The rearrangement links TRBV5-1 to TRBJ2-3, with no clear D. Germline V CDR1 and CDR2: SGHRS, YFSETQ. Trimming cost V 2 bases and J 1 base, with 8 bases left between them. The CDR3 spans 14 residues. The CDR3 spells CASSFRARTDTQYF. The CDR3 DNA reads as TGCGCCAGCAGCTTCCGAGCCCGCACAGATACGCAGTATTTT. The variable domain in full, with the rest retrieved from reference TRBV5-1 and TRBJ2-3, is KAGVTQTPRYLIKTRGQQVTLSCSPISGHRSVSWYQQTPGQGLQFLFEYFSETQRNKGNFPGRFSGRQFSNSRSEMNVSTLELGDSALYLCASSFRARTDTQYFGPGTRLTVL.

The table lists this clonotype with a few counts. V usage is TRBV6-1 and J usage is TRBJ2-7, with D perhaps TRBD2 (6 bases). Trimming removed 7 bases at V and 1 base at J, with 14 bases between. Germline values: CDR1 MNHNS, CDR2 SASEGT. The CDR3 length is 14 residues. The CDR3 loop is CASNPGTQSYEQYF. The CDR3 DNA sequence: TGTGCCAGCAACCCGGGGACTCAATCCTACGAGCAGTACTTC.

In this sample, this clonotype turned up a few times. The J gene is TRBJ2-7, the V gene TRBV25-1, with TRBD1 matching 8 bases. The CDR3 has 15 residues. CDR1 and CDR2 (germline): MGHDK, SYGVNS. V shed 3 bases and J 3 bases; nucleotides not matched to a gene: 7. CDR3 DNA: TGTGCCAGCAGTGACCCCGGCACAGGGGGCTACGAGCAGTACTTC. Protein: CASSDPGTGGYEQYF.

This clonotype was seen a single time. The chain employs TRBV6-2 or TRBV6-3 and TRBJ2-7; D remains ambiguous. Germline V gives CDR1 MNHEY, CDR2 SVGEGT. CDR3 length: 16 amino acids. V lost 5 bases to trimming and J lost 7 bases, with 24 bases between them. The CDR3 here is CASSPRAGPISIEQYF. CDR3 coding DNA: TGTGCCAGCAGTCCCCGGGCTGGGCCGATCTCTATTGAGCAGTACTTC.

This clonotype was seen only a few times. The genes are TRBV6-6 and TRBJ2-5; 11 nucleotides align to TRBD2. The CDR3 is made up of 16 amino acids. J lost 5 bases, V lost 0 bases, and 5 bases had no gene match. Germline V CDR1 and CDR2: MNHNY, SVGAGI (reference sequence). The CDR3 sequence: CASSYSHSGRAETQYF. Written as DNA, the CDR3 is TGTGCCAGCAGTTACTCCCATAGCGGGAGGGCGGAGACCCAGTACTTC.

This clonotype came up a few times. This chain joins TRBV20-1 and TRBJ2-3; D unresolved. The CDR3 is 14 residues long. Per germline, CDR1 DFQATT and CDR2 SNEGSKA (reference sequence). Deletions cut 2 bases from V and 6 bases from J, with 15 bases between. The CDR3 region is CSARLGWRIDTQYF. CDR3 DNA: TGCAGTGCTAGACTTGGTTGGCGGATCGATACGCAGTATTTT.

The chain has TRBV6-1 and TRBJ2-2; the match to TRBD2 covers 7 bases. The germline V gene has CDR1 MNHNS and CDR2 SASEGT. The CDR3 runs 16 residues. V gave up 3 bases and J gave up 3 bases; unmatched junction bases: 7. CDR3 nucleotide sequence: TGTGCCAGCAGTGAGCGATTAGCGGGTGACACCGGGGAGCTGTTTTTT. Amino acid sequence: CASSERLAGDTGELFF.

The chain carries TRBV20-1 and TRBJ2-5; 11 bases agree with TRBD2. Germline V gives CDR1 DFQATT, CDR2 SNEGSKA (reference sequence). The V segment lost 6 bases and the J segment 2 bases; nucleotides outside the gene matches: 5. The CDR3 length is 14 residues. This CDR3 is CSAWTSGLQETQYF. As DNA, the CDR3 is TGCAGTGCATGGACTAGCGGGTTGCAAGAGACCCAGTACTTC.

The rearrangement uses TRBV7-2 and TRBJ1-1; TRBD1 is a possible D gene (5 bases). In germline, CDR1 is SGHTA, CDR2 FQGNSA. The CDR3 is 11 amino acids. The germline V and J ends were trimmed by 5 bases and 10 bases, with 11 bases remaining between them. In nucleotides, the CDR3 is TGTGCCAGCAGCGAAGGCAGGGTAGCTTTCTTT. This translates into CASSEGRVAFF.

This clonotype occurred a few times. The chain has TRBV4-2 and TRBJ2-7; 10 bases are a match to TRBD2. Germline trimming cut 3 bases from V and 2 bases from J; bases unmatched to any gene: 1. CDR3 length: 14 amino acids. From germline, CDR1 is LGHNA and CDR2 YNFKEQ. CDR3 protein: CASSHGTSAYEQYF. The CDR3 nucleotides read TGTGCCAGCAGCCATGGGACTAGCGCCTACGAGCAGTACTTC.

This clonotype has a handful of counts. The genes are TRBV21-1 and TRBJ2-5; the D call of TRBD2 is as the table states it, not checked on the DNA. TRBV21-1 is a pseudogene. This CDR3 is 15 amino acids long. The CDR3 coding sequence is TGTGCCAGCAGCAAAGCGTTAGGGCAGCTCGAGACCCAGTACTTC. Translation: CASSKALGQLETQYF.

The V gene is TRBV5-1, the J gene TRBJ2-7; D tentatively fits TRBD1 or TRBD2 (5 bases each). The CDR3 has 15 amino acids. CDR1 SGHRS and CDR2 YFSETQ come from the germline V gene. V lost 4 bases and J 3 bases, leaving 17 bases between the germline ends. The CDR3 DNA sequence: TGCGCCAGCAGCGCCTCCGGGACCGGGAACTACGAGCAGTACTTC. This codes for CASSASGTGNYEQYF. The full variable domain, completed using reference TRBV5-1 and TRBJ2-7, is KAGVTQTPRYLIKTRGQQVTLSCSPISGHRSVSWYQQTPGQGLQFLFEYFSETQRNKGNFPGRFSGRQFSNSRSEMNVSTLELGDSALYLCASSASGTGNYEQYFGPGTRLTVT.